The 27 T cell receptor beta chains presented below share a single source sample, sequenced in a study of T cell responses to AZD1222 COVID-19 vaccine. TCRdb keeps only in-frame clones here, not all; method: immunoSEQ multiplex PCR. Of about 30,000 clones listed, around 90% are singletons. The sequencing here drew on peripheral blood, taken on day 0 of AZD1222 vaccination. The receptors originated from an adult in good health.

The V call is TRBV5-8, the J call TRBJ2-1; 7 bases map to TRBD1. The CDR3 totals 15 residues. V trimming: 6 bases; J trimming: 4 bases; junction bases outside the gene matches: 10. Germline CDR1 and CDR2: SGHTS and YDEGEE. CDR3 DNA: TGTGCCAGCATGACACAGGGGCGTCTATACAATGAGCAGTTCTTC. It codes for CASMTQGRLYNEQFF.

The chain links TRBV7-2 to TRBJ1-2; tentative D call: TRBD1 (5 bases). The CDR3 totals 16 residues. Trimming pared 0 bases from V and 7 bases from J, leaving 18 bases between. CDR1 SGHTA and CDR2 FQGNSA come from the germline V gene. CDR3 in DNA: TGTGCCAGCAGCTTAGCCCCGGGACGCCGATCAAGTGGCTACACCTTC. This sequence encodes CASSLAPGRRSSGYTF.

The chain recombines TRBV19 with TRBJ2-2; perhaps D is TRBD1 or TRBD2 (5 bases each). CDR1 is LNHDA, CDR2 SQIVND, per germline (reference sequence). The V and J ends lost 3 bases and 2 bases respectively, with 16 bases between them. The CDR3 has 17 residues. The CDR3 sequence: CASSIRGDTFNTGELFF. The CDR3 DNA follows: TGTGCCAGTAGTATTAGGGGAGACACGTTTAACACCGGGGAGCTGTTTTTT.

The chain carries TRBV7-9 and TRBJ1-2, with D perhaps matching TRBD1 (6 bases). CDR3 size: 12 residues. Trimming stripped 11 bases from V and 6 bases from J, with 16 bases between. The germline V gene encodes CDR1 SEHNR and CDR2 FQNEAQ (reference sequence). The CDR3 DNA sequence: TGTGCCGCCACGATAGGGGGGGATGGCTACACCTTC. Amino acid sequence: CAATIGGDGYTF.

This rearrangement joins TRBV3-1 (or the pseudogene TRBV3-2) to TRBJ2-7; D perhaps matches TRBD2 (6 bases). The CDR3 runs to 16 residues. V was trimmed by 1 base and J by 4 bases, leaving 17 bases between them. From germline, CDR1 is LGHDT and CDR2 YNNKEL (reference sequence). The CDR3 sequence is CASSQGTGTGRYEQYF. DNA for the CDR3: TGTGCCAGCAGCCAAGGGACCGGGACTGGAAGATACGAGCAGTACTTC.

The chain uses TRBV10-3 and TRBJ2-7, with 9 bases aligning to TRBD1. The germline CDR1 and CDR2 sequences are ENHRY and SYGVKD. J lost 3 bases, V lost 0 bases, and 3 bases had no gene match. This CDR3 has 15 amino acids. This CDR3 is CAISESGQGHYEQYF. The CDR3 nucleotides read TGTGCCATCAGTGAGTCCGGACAGGGGCACTACGAGCAGTACTTC.

This rearrangement joins TRBV20-1 to TRBJ1-1, with D hard to call. CDR1 and CDR2 (germline): DFQATT, SNEGSKA (reference sequence). CDR3 length: 11 residues. The V end was cut by 5 bases, the J end by 12 bases, with 16 bases between. CDR3 nucleotide sequence: TGCAGTGCTCTAGACTGGGAAACTCCTTTCTTT. This translates into CSALDWETPFF.

This clone was seen once. This chain joins TRBV6-5 and TRBJ2-7; no clear D gene. This CDR3 contains 12 residues. V shed 4 bases and J shed 7 bases, with 11 bases lying between them. CDR1 MNHEY and CDR2 SVGAGI come from the germline V gene. Here the CDR3 DNA reads TGTGCCAGCAGTTTGACGGGTGTAGAGCAGTACTTC. Translating gives CASSLTGVEQYF.

Written as DNA, the CDR3 is TGTGCCAGTAGTACGGACAGTAATTCACCCCTCCACTTT. Its protein is CASSTDSNSPLHF. This sequence joins TRBV19 and TRBJ1-6, with D tentatively TRBD1 (6 bases). Trimming removed 4 bases from V and 6 bases from J, with 7 bases in between. CDR1 and CDR2 (germline): LNHDA, SQIVND (reference sequence). The CDR3 is made up of 13 amino acids.

This chain uses TRBV5-1 with TRBJ1-6; D gene unclear. Germline CDR1 reads SGHRS; CDR2 reads YFSETQ. This CDR3 has 15 amino acids. Between the trimmed V and J ends, which lost 3 bases and 5 bases, there was a span of 12 bases. This chain's CDR3 is CASSSQGSHNSPLHF. CDR3 sequence (DNA): TGCGCCAGCAGCTCTCAAGGGTCCCATAATTCACCCCTCCACTTT.

The chain recombines TRBV7-9 with TRBJ1-4, with no clear D. Trimming left V 1 base short and J 0 bases short, with 9 bases between. This CDR3 is 16 amino acids long. Per germline, CDR1 SEHNR and CDR2 FQNEAQ (reference sequence). The CDR3 loop reads CASSLGALATNEKLFF. The CDR3 nucleotides read TGTGCCAGCAGCTTAGGGGCACTCGCAACTAATGAAAAACTGTTTTTT. The variable domain in full, completed from reference TRBV7-9 and TRBJ1-4, reads DTGVSQNPRHKITKRGQNVTFRCDPISEHNRLYWYRQTLGQGPEFLTYFQNEAQLEKSRLLSDRFSAERPKGSFSTLEIQRTEQGDSAMYLCASSLGALATNEKLFFGSGTQLSVL.

The V gene is TRBV21-1, the J gene TRBJ1-1; the table gives TRBD1 as D, unverified against the DNA. TRBV21-1 is tagged as a pseudogene. The CDR3 has 17 amino acids. The CDR3 DNA reads TGTGCCAGCAGCAAAGCTCTCGAGACAGGCTATAACACTGAAGCTTTCTTT. It specifies CASSKALETGYNTEAFF.

Written as DNA, the CDR3 is TGCAGTGTATCCCCTAACTATGGCTACACCTTC. This translates into CSVSPNYGYTF. This chain uses TRBV20-1 with TRBJ1-2; D remains unclear. The V end was cut by 7 bases, the J end by 0 bases, with 6 bases between. Looked up from germline, CDR1 is DFQATT and CDR2 is SNEGSKA (reference sequence). The CDR3 loop spans 11 amino acids.

This chain connects TRBV24-1 to TRBJ2-2; D is uncertain. The CDR3 consists of 14 residues. Trimming left V 4 bases short and J 7 bases short, with 12 bases between. Germline CDR1 reads KGHDR; CDR2 reads SFDVKD. Here the CDR3 reads CATSDPTWSGELFF. Here the CDR3 DNA reads TGTGCCACCAGTGACCCCACCTGGAGCGGGGAGCTGTTTTTT.

CDR3 coding DNA: TGCGCCAGCAGCTTGGCCGGTGGGTTGGGGGTCGCCCTCCACTTT. Encoded protein: CASSLAGGLGVALHF. The chain has TRBV5-1 and TRBJ1-6; perhaps TRBD1 as D (5 bases). V lost 0 bases and J lost 14, with 18 bases in between. CDR3 length: 15 residues. Germline CDR1 reads SGHRS; CDR2 reads YFSETQ. Drawing the rest from reference TRBV5-1 and TRBJ1-6, the complete variable domain is KAGVTQTPRYLIKTRGQQVTLSCSPISGHRSVSWYQQTPGQGLQFLFEYFSETQRNKGNFPGRFSGRQFSNSRSEMNVSTLELGDSALYLCASSLAGGLGVALHFGNGTRLTVT.

This clone was detected only once. V and J are TRBV5-1 and TRBJ1-6, with 7 nucleotides matching TRBD1. J was trimmed by 10 bases and V by 2 bases; bases with no gene match: 6. This CDR3 spans 14 amino acids. Germline V gene lookup returns CDR1 SGHRS and CDR2 YFSETQ. CDR3 residues: CASSLSGGRSPLHF. CDR3 nucleotide sequence: TGCGCCAGCAGCTTATCAGGGGGTAGATCACCCCTCCACTTT.

The chain recombines TRBV19 with TRBJ1-2, with TRBD1 identical over 7 bases. The CDR3 consists of 15 residues. The germline CDR1 and CDR2 sequences are LNHDA and SQIVND (reference sequence). V was clipped by 4 bases and J by 4 bases; unmatched bases: 9. The CDR3 loop reads CASSRGTDSTYGYTF. CDR3 nucleotides: TGTGCCAGTAGTAGGGGGACAGACTCTACCTATGGCTACACCTTC.

The chain recombines TRBV7-7 with TRBJ2-7; D call uncertain. Trimming left V 0 bases short and J 1 base short, with 13 bases between. Germline V gene sequence: CDR1 SSHAT, CDR2 FNYEAQ (reference sequence). The CDR3 has 16 residues. The chain's CDR3 is CASSLALVRESYEQYF. The CDR3 DNA sequence: TGTGCCAGCAGCTTAGCGCTGGTCAGAGAGTCCTACGAGCAGTACTTC. The complete variable domain, with remaining parts taken from reference TRBV7-7 and TRBJ2-7, reads GAGVSQSPRYKVTKRGQDVTLRCDPISSHATLYWYQQALGQGPEFLTYFNYEAQPDKSGLPSDRFSAERPEGSISTLTIQRTEQRDSAMYRCASSLALVRESYEQYFGPGTRLTVT.

The chain employs TRBV5-6 and TRBJ2-1, with TRBD2 matching 7 bases. Trimming took 3 bases from V and 8 from J; bases not matched to a gene: 2. The germline CDR1 and CDR2 sequences are SGHDT and YYEEEE. The CDR3 extends over 12 amino acids. CDR3 nucleotide sequence: TGTGCCAGCAGCTGGAGCGGGGATGAGCAGTTCTTC. It is translated as CASSWSGDEQFF.

The chain couples TRBV28 to TRBJ1-5, with TRBD1 as a possible D gene (5 bases). Trimming stripped 10 bases from V and 0 bases from J, with 10 bases between. The CDR3 spans 13 residues. From germline, CDR1 is MDHEN and CDR2 SYDVKM. The CDR3 loop reads CATGGFSNQPQHF. The CDR3, as DNA: TGTGCCACTGGGGGATTTAGCAATCAGCCCCAGCATTTT.

J is TRBJ2-3 and V is TRBV14, with 7 nucleotides matching TRBD2. The CDR3 sequence is 17 residues long. J lost 4 bases, V lost 1 base, and 11 bases had no gene match. Germline CDR1 reads SGHDN; CDR2 reads FVKESK. CDR3 DNA: TGTGCCAGCAGCCAAGTGGGAGGCGGGAGAACGCCAGATACGCAGTATTTT. Protein sequence: CASSQVGGGRTPDTQYF.

The chain recombines TRBV7-2 with TRBJ2-7; a possible D gene is TRBD1 (5 bases). Trimming took 6 bases from V and 2 from J, leaving 8 bases between them. The CDR3 is 12 residues long. CDR1 is SGHTA, CDR2 FQGNSA, per germline. The CDR3 DNA sequence: TGTGCCAGCAGTTCCAGGGCCTACGAGCAGTACTTC. Encoded protein: CASSSRAYEQYF.

The chain joins TRBV4-2 to TRBJ2-6; 7 nucleotides agree with TRBD2. Per the germline V gene, CDR1 is LGHNA and CDR2 is YNFKEQ. The V and J ends lost 0 bases and 0 bases, in that order; junction bases with no gene match: 5. The CDR3 totals 18 residues. In nucleotides, the CDR3 is TGTGCCAGCAGCCAAGATCGAGCGGGGACCTCTGGGGCCAACGTCCTGACTTTC. Protein product: CASSQDRAGTSGANVLTF.

The chain combines TRBV3-1 (or the pseudogene TRBV3-2) with TRBJ2-7; D perhaps matches TRBD2 (5 bases). V was shortened by 0 bases and J by 2 bases, with 14 bases between the two germline ends. CDR1 LGHDT and CDR2 YNNKEL come from the germline V gene (reference sequence). The CDR3 is 16 residues long. CDR3 residues: CASSQDRGGPPYEQYF. In nucleotides, the CDR3 is TGTGCCAGCAGCCAAGATCGGGGTGGGCCCCCCTACGAGCAGTACTTC.

V is TRBV7-9 and J is TRBJ2-5; perhaps D is TRBD1 or TRBD2 (5 bases each). This CDR3 is built from 15 residues. Germline V lookup: CDR1 SEHNR, CDR2 FQNEAQ (reference sequence). Trimming removed 5 bases at V and 2 bases at J, with 15 bases between. The CDR3 reads CASSQRDGEQETQYF. The CDR3 DNA sequence: TGTGCCAGCAGCCAACGGGACGGAGAACAAGAGACCCAGTACTTC.

In the case of this clone: One junction end disagrees with the germline gene, perhaps due to a read error. This chain links TRBV27 with TRBJ1-6, with 9 positions matching TRBD1. Germline CDR1 reads MNHEY; CDR2 reads SMNVEV (reference sequence). The CDR3 consists of 15 residues. This CDR3 is CASYSPGGQGSTLHF. The CDR3 DNA follows: TGTGCCAGCTACTCCCCGGGGGGACAGGGTTCAACCCTCCACTTT.

J is TRBJ2-7 and V is TRBV18; a weak D match, TRBD1 (6 bases). With 5 bases removed from V and 6 bases from J, the gap between germline ends came to 20 bases. The CDR3 spans 15 residues. Germline V gene sequence: CDR1 KGHSH, CDR2 LQKENI. CDR3 in DNA: TGTGCCAGCTCAGATGAGACAGGTGGTCGTGTCGAGCAGTACTTC. Translation: CASSDETGGRVEQYF.